This note documents a single T cell receptor beta chain sequence. Its matching antigen is unknown. The data stem from a study of blood T cells in healthy people across ages. The authors ran a second PCR of 7 to 11 cycles using a sample-barcoded 5' primer and a J-beta primer mix. TCRdb reanalysed the 5' RACE reads using MiXCR and keeps one entry per CDR3 protein. Seen here are about 1.4 million distinct CDR3 sequences, approximately 59% observed once, and the top ten hold under 8.5%. In germline, CDR1 is LGHDT, CDR2 YNNKEL (reference sequence). The CDR3 is 14 residues long. Trimming took 3 bases from V and 3 from J, leaving 11 bases between them. Study results and limitations: Greater diversity and more naive CD4+ cells were seen in long-lived donors than in aged donors.

The sequence came from a man aged 18 to 30 in good health. The sample was blood. The chain joins TRBV3-1 to TRBJ1-1; D unclear. As DNA, the CDR3 is TGTGCCAGCAGCCACCTTTCTCGGGACACTGAAGCTTTCTTT. It yields the protein CASSHLSRDTEAFF.